This TCR beta chain was obtained from a study of cytomegalovirus exposure and HLA in healthy donors. Study summary: Sequencing of around 200 million T cells in an earlier analysis found 100 million or so unique TCR beta sequences.

Donors showed nominal health when sampled, although they likely had unrecorded immune exposures. PCR involved 60 Vbeta and 13 Jbeta primers. Using immunoSEQ multiplex PCR, the repertoire was profiled, and TCRdb retains in-frame clones only, with some absent. The table records some 140,000 clones, around 79% of them present only once. The CDR3 is made up of 17 amino acids. This receptor was identified in a man in his forties in good health and CMV-seropositive. This chain uses TRBV12-2 with TRBJ1-5; TRBD1 reflects the table's D call only, with no check against the DNA. TRBV12-2 is deemed a pseudogene. The sample was PBMCs. The CDR3 nucleotides read TGTGCAAGTCGCCCTTTATGCGGGACAGCCTTCGATCAGCCCCAGCATTTT. This encodes CASRPLCGTAFDQPQHF.